A selection of T cell receptor beta chains follows, all from one sample in a study of PD-1 blockade in classical Hodgkin lymphoma. Clones were read by immunoSEQ multiplex PCR, and TCRdb kept only the in-frame ones, dropping some. The data contain 90,000 to 140,000 clones, 89% of them singletons. The sample consisted of peripheral blood mononuclear cells (PBMCs), taken before the fourth cycle of nivolumab. These receptors originate from a human donor with classical Hodgkin lymphoma. CDR3s include the opening cysteine and the closing phenylalanine or tryptophan.

>TRBJ2-7|TRBV19
CASSIGGTVGIYEQYF
>TRBJ2-3|TRBV5-6
CASSSSNTQYF
>TRBJ1-2|TRBV6-5
CASGSYGYTF
>TRBJ1-5|TRBV2
CASSESRRDNYNGNQPQHF
>TRBJ2-3|TRBV10-2
CASSESARSGTSTDTQYF
>TRBJ2-1|TRBV14
CASSQETGGSYNEQFF
>TRBJ1-2|TRBV7-9
CASSYPRGGFYGYTF
>TRBJ2-1|TRBV28
CASSYKYDRGSLYNEQFF
>TRBJ2-2|TRBV11-3
CASSRTGANTGELFF
>TRBJ2-7|TRBV30
CAWSGVQGLAGQTYEQYF
>TRBJ2-7|TRBV30
CAWSSSSYEQYF
>TRBJ2-3|TRBV11-3
CASSPGQGVTDTQYF
>TRBJ1-2|TRBV28
CASRSLGTGTDGYTF
>TRBJ1-5|TRBV19
CASSIDPYPPTGGRYSNQPQHF
>TRBJ2-5|TRBV2
CASSDGKETQYF
>TRBJ2-7|TRBV2
CASSSERESRQYF
>TRBJ2-7|TRBV2
CASSLATSVSYEQYF
>TRBJ2-1|TRBV7-7
CASSLGPGGEQFF
>TRBJ1-2|TRBV5-6
CASSLDRGNYGYTF
>TRBJ2-2|TRBV18
CASSPPRAGISGELFF
>TRBJ1-5|TRBV18
CASSPIGGTLQGSMPQHF
>TRBJ1-4|TRBV6-1
CASTFDRGWNEKLFF
>TRBJ2-1|TRBV5-4
CASSLELAGHEQFF
>TRBJ2-1|TRBV4-3
CASSQVVLSGYNEQFF
>TRBJ1-2|TRBV29-1
CSVEGSGGDYGYTF
>TRBJ1-3|TRBV29-1
CSVTGSGNTIYF
>TRBJ2-7|TRBV28
CASSLDPPGYEQYF
>TRBJ2-6|TRBV4-2
CASSQEGIWTGGTSGANVLTF
>TRBJ1-1|TRBV12-5
CASGFGGQMNTEAFF
>TRBJ1-2|TRBV5-6
CASSPRTGYYTF
>TRBJ1-5|TRBV10-1
CASSAGNQPQHF
>TRBJ2-2|TRBV7-8
CASSFPAGGPTGELFF
>TRBJ2-5|TRBV11-2
CASGRGGETQYF
>TRBJ1-3|TRBV6-5
CASSYSKRGSGNTIYF
>TRBJ1-4|TRBV18
CASSPTVAEKLFF
>TRBJ1-2|TRBV5-6
CASSLPGPDGYTF
>TRBJ1-1|TRBV6-5
CASIIRRYGGAEAFF
>TRBJ2-5|TRBV7-9
CASSPTDSRETQYF
>TRBJ1-1|TRBV10-3
CAISGESLNTEAFF
>TRBJ1-1|TRBV7-9
CASSLASGMNTEAFF
>TRBJ1-1|TRBV28
CASSLGQGENTEAFF
>TRBJ2-2|TRBV18
CASSDAETGELFF
>TRBJ2-7|TRBV5-1
CASSLDGRGYEQYF
>TRBJ2-1|TRBV13
CASSLFREPYNEQFF
>TRBJ2-7|TRBV4-2
CASSQERVWNEQYF
>TRBJ2-2|TRBV7-2
CASSSYTGELFF
>TRBJ1-2|TRBV6-5
CASSSGSLGYTF